The T cell receptor beta chain under discussion was sequenced for a study of blood T cell repertoires in COVID-19. Generated by immunoSEQ multiplex PCR, the TCRdb table keeps only in-frame clones and is missing some. The profile shows about 91,000 clones, 85% to 90% of them singletons. Trimming left V 5 bases short and J 7 bases short, with 17 bases between. The CDR3 has 14 amino acids. Germline V gene lookup returns CDR1 LNHDA and CDR2 SQIVND (reference sequence). The receptor was derived from a woman of 80 years or more with active COVID-19. The genes are TRBV19 and TRBJ1-1; no clear D. Sequenced: peripheral blood. The CDR3 region is CASSWPGEDGEAFF. CDR3 DNA sequence: TGTGCCAGTAGTTGGCCCGGGGAAGATGGTGAAGCTTTCTTT. The full variable domain, rest sourced from reference TRBV19 and TRBJ1-1, is DGGITQSPKYLFRKEGQNVTLSCEQNLNHDAMYWYRQDPGQGLRLIYYSQIVNDFQKGDIAEGYSVSREKKESFPLTVTSAQKNPTAFYLCASSWPGEDGEAFFGQGTRLTVV.